These 18 T cell receptor beta chains were sequenced from one sample in a study of T cells in Graves' hyperthyroidism and ophthalmopathy. Template material for amplifying TCR beta CDR3 regions consisted of RNA transcripts. Primed by the HTBI set, a first-round RT-PCR was run on the TCR CDR3. From the multiplex PCR reads, TCRdb called clonotypes with MiXCR, one entry per CDR3 protein. The table has roughly 180,000 distinct CDR3 sequences, more than 15% seen once. The sequenced material came from blood. These receptors were taken from a woman aged 45-65 years with Graves' hyperthyroidism.

This clonotype has ten or more counts. The rearrangement uses TRBV2 and TRBJ2-5; D is unclear. V shed 1 base and J shed 6 bases, with 3 bases lying between them. CDR3 length: 11 residues. Germline assignment: CDR1 SNHLY and CDR2 FYNNEI. DNA for the CDR3: TGTGCCAGCAGTGAAGTAAAGACCCAGTACTTC. As protein: CASSEVKTQYF.

This clonotype occurred many times. The chain links TRBV6-1 to TRBJ2-1; perhaps D is TRBD1 or TRBD2 (5 bases each). Trimming removed 2 bases at V and 10 bases at J, with 15 bases between. Germline CDR1 and CDR2: MNHNS and SASEGT. The CDR3 is 14 residues long. Here the CDR3 DNA reads TGTGCCAGCAGTGAATTAACGGGGCCGGGGGAGCAGTTCTTC. Translating gives CASSELTGPGEQFF.

This clonotype has at least ten counts. The V call is TRBV7-6, the J call TRBJ2-5; D possibly corresponds to TRBD2 (5 bases). The V gene's germline CDR1 is SGHVS and CDR2 FNYEAQ. V was pared by 6 bases and J by 3 bases, with 17 bases between. The CDR3 is 15 residues long. CDR3 residues: CASRGSRGSEETQYF. The CDR3 nucleotides are TGTGCCAGCAGGGGTAGCCGTGGGAGTGAAGAGACCCAGTACTTC. Full variable domain (outside the CDR3, taken from reference TRBV7-6 and TRBJ2-5): GAGVSQSPRYKVTKRGQDVALRCDPISGHVSLYWYRQALGQGPEFLTYFNYEAQQDKSGLPNDRFSAERPEGSISTLTIQRTEQRDSAMYRCASRGSRGSEETQYFGPGTRLLVL.

This clonotype appeared many times. The chain has TRBV9 and TRBJ2-5; 8 bases fit TRBD2. The CDR3 covers 14 residues. Germline CDR1 reads SGDLS; CDR2 reads YYNGEE. V dropped 4 bases and J dropped 2; count of bases not matched to a gene: 4. CDR3 residues: CASSITSGQETQYF. The CDR3, as DNA: TGTGCCAGCAGCATAACTAGCGGACAAGAGACCCAGTACTTC.

The sample holds many counts of this clonotype. The V call is TRBV20-1, the J call TRBJ1-2, with D unclear. Trimming stripped 1 base from V and 3 bases from J, with 9 bases between. This CDR3 comprises 13 residues. CDR1 is DFQATT, CDR2 SNEGSKA, per germline (reference sequence). The CDR3 loop reads CSARASGHYGYTF. The CDR3 DNA is TGCAGTGCTAGAGCCTCGGGTCACTATGGCTACACCTTC.

The gene calls are TRBV20-1 and TRBJ1-6, with unresolved D. Deletions cut 5 bases from V and 7 bases from J, with 12 bases between. Germline V gene sequence: CDR1 DFQATT, CDR2 SNEGSKA (reference sequence). CDR3 length: 13 residues. The CDR3 DNA follows: TGCAGTGCTCTGGAAAGCTTCAATTCACCCCTCCACTTT. Translating it yields CSALESFNSPLHF.

In this sample, this clonotype turned up many times. The J gene is TRBJ2-1, the V gene TRBV29-1; no clear D gene. CDR1 and CDR2 from the germline V gene are SQVTM and ANQGSEA. CDR3 length: 14 amino acids. The ends were cut back, 4 bases at V and 6 bases at J, with 16 bases in the middle. The DNA of the CDR3 is TGCAGCGTTGTTCCAGACTCGAGGATCAATGAGCAGTTCTTC. Translating it yields CSVVPDSRINEQFF.

This clonotype was recorded many times. The genes are TRBV7-3 and TRBJ2-3; 13 bases align to TRBD2. This CDR3 has 16 residues. After removal of 5 bases from V and 3 bases from J, the junction contained 5 bases not matched to a gene. Germline CDR1 is SGHTA and CDR2 is FQGTGA. DNA for the CDR3: TGTGCCAGCAGCCACACTAGCGGGGGGGCAACAGATACGCAGTATTTT. Protein product: CASSHTSGGATDTQYF.

This clonotype was counted at least ten times. V gene TRBV6-2 or TRBV6-3 combines with J gene TRBJ2-3; D perhaps matches TRBD2 (5 bases). The CDR3 consists of 15 residues. Germline CDR1 is MNHEY and CDR2 is SVGEGT. Trimming stripped 5 bases from V and 5 bases from J, with 17 bases between. The CDR3 region has the DNA TGTGCCAGCAGTCCTGGACTCGTTGGGTTAGATACGCAGTATTTT. It translates to CASSPGLVGLDTQYF.

This clonotype was counted ten times or more. The CDR3 DNA is TGTGCCAGCAATATTTTAGGCCCCACTGAAGCTTTCTTT. This translates into CASNILGPTEAFF. The chain joins TRBV2 to TRBJ1-1; D not resolved. The CDR3 sequence is 13 residues long. Trimming cost V 7 bases and J 4 bases, with 13 bases left between them. Germline lookup yields CDR1 SNHLY and CDR2 FYNNEI.

This clonotype was detected ten times or more. The chain is built from TRBV18 and TRBJ2-7, with 10 bases fitting TRBD1. The CDR3 totals 13 residues. Trimming removed 4 bases from V and 5 bases from J; junction bases left unmatched: 2. Germline V gives CDR1 KGHSH, CDR2 LQKENI. CDR3: CASSRGTGDEQYF. As DNA, the CDR3 is TGTGCCAGCTCACGGGGGACAGGGGACGAGCAGTACTTC.

This clonotype was seen at least ten times. The chain employs TRBV28 and TRBJ2-3, with 11 bases identical to TRBD2. J was trimmed by 5 bases and V by 1 base; bases with no gene match: 2. Germline CDR1 reads MDHEN; CDR2 reads SYDVKM. The CDR3 loop spans 15 amino acids. The CDR3: CASSLLAGGRDTQYF. CDR3 sequence (DNA): TGTGCCAGCAGTTTATTAGCGGGGGGGAGAGATACGCAGTATTTT.

The V and J genes are TRBV4-1 and TRBJ1-6; D not resolved. Trimming pared 3 bases from V and 6 bases from J, leaving 15 bases between. Germline V lookup: CDR1 MGHRA, CDR2 YSYEKL. This CDR3 region has 16 residues. CDR3 in amino acids: CASSQNHRASNSPLHF. CDR3 coding DNA: TGCGCCAGCAGCCAGAACCACCGGGCCTCTAATTCACCCCTCCACTTT.

This clonotype occurred many times. DNA of the CDR3: TGTGCCAGCAGTGTCCGGACAGGGCGGAACACTGAAGCTTTCTTT. Translated: CASSVRTGRNTEAFF. This chain uses TRBV27 with TRBJ1-1; 8 bases map to TRBD1. CDR1 is MNHEY and CDR2 is SMNVEV in the germline V gene (reference sequence). The CDR3 contains 15 residues. V was clipped by 5 bases and J by 1 base; unmatched bases: 6.

This clonotype was found many times. The gene calls are TRBV6-1 and TRBJ2-5, with D tentatively TRBD1 or TRBD2 (5 bases each). Trimming stripped 6 bases from V and 9 bases from J, with 20 bases between. Germline CDR1 MNHNS, CDR2 SASEGT. The CDR3 extends over 14 amino acids. The CDR3 DNA sequence: TGTGCCAGCAGCCTCAGGGCACTAGTCATGGCCCAGTACTTC. It encodes CASSLRALVMAQYF.

This clonotype was detected a few times. The chain links TRBV7-6 to TRBJ1-3, with TRBD1 as a possible D gene (5 bases). Germline CDR1 is SGHVS and CDR2 is FNYEAQ. Trimming stripped 3 bases from V and 4 bases from J, with 16 bases between. The CDR3 runs 16 residues. In nucleotides, the CDR3 is TGTGCCAGCAGCTTCGGTCGCCAGGCAGGGGGAAACACCATATATTTT. Protein: CASSFGRQAGGNTIYF.

This clonotype was detected only a few times. V usage is TRBV9 and J usage is TRBJ2-1, with TRBD2 matching over 7 bases. The V gene end was trimmed by 8 bases and the J gene end by 8 bases; junction bases not matched to a gene: 13. Germline assignment: CDR1 SGDLS and CDR2 YYNGEE. The CDR3 has 14 amino acids. CDR3 bases: TGTGCCAGTGCCTGGGCTAGCGGTGGCTATGAGCAGTTCTTC. Translating gives CASAWASGGYEQFF.

This rearrangement joins TRBV7-9 to TRBJ2-1; no clear D gene. CDR1 SEHNR and CDR2 FQNEAQ come from the germline V gene (reference sequence). With 5 bases removed from V and 5 bases from J, the gap between germline ends came to 7 bases. The CDR3 extends over 12 amino acids. The CDR3 DNA reads as TGTGCCAGCAGCAATCCGGACAATGAGCAGTTCTTC. It codes for CASSNPDNEQFF.